This T cell receptor (beta chain) was obtained from a study of identical twins. This clonotype came up a few times. With 3 bases clipped from V and 10 bases from J, the junction kept 7 bases outside the gene matches. Germline V gene sequence: CDR1 MDHEN, CDR2 SYDVKM. The CDR3 has 14 residues. TCRdb passed the 5' RACE reads through MiXCR, listing each CDR3 protein once. The table shows about 260,000 distinct CDR3 sequences, with roughly 7% occurring only once. This same sample was also part of a study on yellow fever vaccine responses in identical twins.

The sequence was collected from a woman younger than 30 in good health. What was sequenced was memory (CD45RO+) T cells sorted from blood. The V call is TRBV28, the J call TRBJ1-2; TRBD1 agrees at 11 bases. The CDR3 coding sequence is TGTGCCAGCAGTTTCTTTTGGGACAGGGGGACCTACACCTTC. Translating it yields CASSFFWDRGTYTF.